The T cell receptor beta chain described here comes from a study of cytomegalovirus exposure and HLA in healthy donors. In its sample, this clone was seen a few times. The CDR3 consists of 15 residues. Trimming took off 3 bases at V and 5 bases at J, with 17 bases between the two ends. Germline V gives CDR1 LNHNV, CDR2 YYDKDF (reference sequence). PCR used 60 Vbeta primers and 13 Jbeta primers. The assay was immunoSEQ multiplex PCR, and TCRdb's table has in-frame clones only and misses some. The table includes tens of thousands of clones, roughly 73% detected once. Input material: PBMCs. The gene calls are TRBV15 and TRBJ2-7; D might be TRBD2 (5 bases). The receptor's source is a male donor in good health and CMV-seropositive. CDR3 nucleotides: TGTGCCACCAGCAGCCCTGGGAGAAGGGAACACGAGCAGTACTTC. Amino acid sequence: CATSSPGRREHEQYF.